A selection of T cell receptor beta chains follows, all from one sample in a study of cytomegalovirus exposure and HLA in healthy donors. Libraries were prepared by immunoSEQ multiplex PCR; TCRdb keeps only in-frame clonotypes and omits some of them. The sample records 91,000 or so clones, 60% to 85% being singletons. Sequenced input: PBMCs. The receptors here all came from a man younger than 40 in good health and CMV-seropositive. Both conserved end residues are part of each CDR3. A D gene is named only where the DNA matches it firmly.

>12|-|TRBV19|TRBJ1-2
TGTGCCAGTAGTATCAGGGACTATGGCTACACCTTC
CASSIRDYGYTF
>16|-|TRBV9|TRBJ2-1
TGTGCCAGCAGCGTAGCGGGGCAGGGGACGGTCAATGAGCAGTTCTTC
CASSVAGQGTVNEQFF
>18|TRBD1|TRBV7-3|TRBJ2-6
TGTGCCAGCAGCTTACTGCACAGGGGAATGGACGGGGCCAACGTCCTGACTTTC
CASSLLHRGMDGANVLTF
>15|TRBD2|TRBV4-3|TRBJ2-3
TGCGCCAGCAGCCAACTAGCGGAGAACACAGATACGCAGTATTTT
CASSQLAENTDTQYF
>12|-|TRBV29-1|TRBJ1-2
TGCAGCGTTGAGGACACGAACTATGGCTACACCTTC
CSVEDTNYGYTF
>14|TRBD2|TRBV29-1|TRBJ2-1
TGCAGCGTTGAAGGGACTAGCCGGCACAATGAGCAGTTCTTC
CSVEGTSRHNEQFF
>11|-|TRBV28|TRBJ2-7
TGTGCCAGCAGCCCTATGTACGAGCAGTACTTC
CASSPMYEQYF
>14|TRBD2|TRBV2|TRBJ2-1
TGTGCCAGCTCCGGGACTAGCGCCTACAATGAGCAGTTCTTC
CASSGTSAYNEQFF
>15|-|TRBV4-1|TRBJ2-2
TGCGCCAGCAGCCAGGCTGACAGACACACCGGGGAGCTGTTTTTT
CASSQADRHTGELFF
>14|-|TRBV7-2|TRBJ1-3
TGTGCCAGCAGCTTAGCTCTCTACGGAAACACCATATATTTT
CASSLALYGNTIYF
>15|-|TRBV6-5|TRBJ1-4
TGTGCCAGCAGTTACTCAGCGGGAACTAATGAAAAACTGTTTTTT
CASSYSAGTNEKLFF
>11|-|TRBV4-3|TRBJ2-7
TGCGCCAGCAGCCAAGGCAGCGAGCAGTACTTC
CASSQGSEQYF
>15|TRBD1|TRBV5-1|TRBJ2-5
TGCGCCAGCAGCTTGGCAGGGGGCCCGTATGAGACCCAGTACTTC
CASSLAGGPYETQYF
>15|TRBD1|TRBV6-5|TRBJ1-2
TGTGCCAGCAGTGGGACAGGGGGCTTTAGCTATGGCTACACCTTC
CASSGTGGFSYGYTF
>17|TRBD2|TRBV2|TRBJ2-5
TGTGCCAGCAGTGAACCCGTTAGCGGGGGGGAGGGAGAGACCCAGTACTTC
CASSEPVSGGEGETQYF
>15|TRBD2|TRBV30|TRBJ2-1
TGTGCCTGGAGTGTAGGTTCTAGCGGGAGGAATGAGCAGTTCTTC
CAWSVGSSGRNEQFF
>14|TRBD2|TRBV7-2|TRBJ2-5
TGTGCCAGCAGCTTGGGGGGACTACAAGAGACCCAGTACTTC
CASSLGGLQETQYF
>15|-|TRBV7-9|TRBJ2-5
TGTGCCAGCAGCTCGTCTGGCGGGCCCTCAGAGACCCAGTACTTC
CASSSSGGPSETQYF
>14|-|TRBV7-9|TRBJ2-7
TGTGCCAGCAGCTCACAGGCCCAATTCGGCGAGCAGTACTTC
CASSSQAQFGEQYF
>16|TRBD2|TRBV6-1|TRBJ2-2
TGTGCCAGCAGTGAACTGGCGGGAGGGAGGACCGGGGAGCTGTTTTTT
CASSELAGGRTGELFF
>11|-|TRBV4-3|TRBJ2-5
TGCGCCAGCAGCCAACGAGAGACCCAGTACTTC
CASSQRETQYF
>13|-|TRBV7-9|TRBJ1-4
TGTGCCAGCAGCCCTGTAGCTAATGAAAAACTGTTTTTT
CASSPVANEKLFF
>14|TRBD1|TRBV6-1|TRBJ1-6
TGTGCCAGCAGTCGGGGACAGTCAAATTCACCCCTCCACTTT
CASSRGQSNSPLHF
>16|-|TRBV7-9|TRBJ1-1
TGTGCCAGCAGCTTAGGGGGCGGAGGGACTAACACTGAAGCTTTCTTT
CASSLGGGGTNTEAFF
>16|-|TRBV5-1|TRBJ1-5
TGCGCCAGCAGCTCCCCACAGGACCCTTGCGATCAGCCCCAGCATTTT
CASSSPQDPCDQPQHF
>15|-|TRBV2|TRBJ1-5
TGTGCCAGCAGTTTCAGGGAAGGGGGCAATCAGCCCCAGCATTTT
CASSFREGGNQPQHF
>15|TRBD2|TRBV27|TRBJ2-1
TGTGCCAGCAGTTTGTCGGCGGGAGGGCATAATGAGCAGTTCTTC
CASSLSAGGHNEQFF
>14|-|TRBV30|TRBJ1-1
TGTGCCTGGAGAGGCAGAGCGATGAACACTGAAGCTTTCTTT
CAWRGRAMNTEAFF
>16|TRBD1|TRBV5-4|TRBJ2-2
TGTGCCAGCAGGGGTGAGGACAGGGTAGGAACCGGGGAGCTGTTTTTT
CASRGEDRVGTGELFF
>15|-|TRBV19|TRBJ2-1
TGTGCCAGTAGTCGCAGGGGGTCCCTAGCGAAAGAGCAGTTCTTC
CASSRRGSLAKEQFF
>17|TRBD1|TRBV11-2|TRBJ1-4
TGTGCCAGCAGCCACGGGGACAGGTCAAGCCTCCATGAAAAACTGTTTTTT
CASSHGDRSSLHEKLFF
>16|-|TRBV15|TRBJ1-5
TGTGCCACCAGCCAAGAGCGGGGTTTTAGCAATCAGCCCCAGCATTTT
CATSQERGFSNQPQHF
>17|-|TRBV5-1|TRBJ1-4
TGCGCCAGCAGCTTGGCCCCGGGGGGAAGGACTAATGAAAAACTGTTTTTT
CASSLAPGGRTNEKLFF
>14|-|TRBV11-2|TRBJ1-4
TGTGCCAGCAGCCCCAGGGGTCTGGATGAAAAACTGTTTTTT
CASSPRGLDEKLFF
>14|TRBD1|TRBV6-1|TRBJ2-1
TGTGCCAGCGGAAGACAGGGAAACAACAATGAGCAGTTCTTC
CASGRQGNNNEQFF
>12|-|TRBV6-5|TRBJ1-2
TGTGCCAGCAGCCCGGACTTTTTACGCTACACCTTC
CASSPDFLRYTF
>18|TRBD1|TRBV15|TRBJ2-7
TGTGCCACCAGCAGAGAGGGACAGGGGGGACTGGCCGCCTACGAGCAGTACTTC
CATSREGQGGLAAYEQYF